This TCR beta chain was sequenced for a study of blood T cells in healthy people across ages. Of note for this clonotype: Its target is unknown.

Sample-barcoded 5' priming and a J-beta primer mix drove a second PCR of about 6 to 12 cycles. Samples each returned at least 2.5 million CDR3-containing paired-end reads. TCRdb ran MiXCR on the 5' RACE reads and lists one entry per CDR3 protein. The repertoire holds 1.5 million to 2 million distinct CDR3 sequences, with around 48% as singletons. Findings and caveats of the study: CMV status of donors was not determined, possibly confounding expanded clonotype changes.

The germline V gene has CDR1 LGHDT and CDR2 YNNKEL (reference sequence). The CDR3 spans 15 residues. Sequenced: blood. This clonotype was obtained from a woman between 40 and 55 years old in good health. The rearrangement links TRBV3-1 to TRBJ2-7; possible D gene TRBD2, 7 bases. TRBJ2-5 matches the DNA end more closely, so the J call is doubtful. The CDR3: CARAGDTGTRETQYF. As DNA, the CDR3 is TGTGCCAGGGCGGGGGATACAGGGACCCGAGAGACCCAGTACTTC.